The 11 T cell receptor beta chains given below trace back to one sample, sequenced in a study of control samples from healthy donors and cancer patients (dated by TCRdb to 2018 to 2020). The library was built by means of the immunoSEQ multiplex PCR assay. TCRdb took this table from immuneACCESS and kept in-frame rearrangements with V and J called. Such tables lack part of the clones; where checked against another copy, unresolved V genes explain under half of the gap, and the rest is unexplained. A total of over 200,000 clones appear in this sample, over 70% of them only once. The top ten hold about an eighth of the sample. The specimen sequenced was PBMCs. Receptor source: an older woman with lung cancer.

The chain links TRBV7-9 to TRBJ1-5; the match to TRBD1 covers 8 bases. The J segment lost 4 bases and the V segment lost 5 bases, leaving 7 bases of the junction unmatched. CDR1 SEHNR and CDR2 FQNEAQ come from the germline V gene (reference sequence). CDR3 size: 15 residues. The CDR3 DNA is TGTGCCAGCAGCCCCGAAGGGACAGGTAATCAGCCCCAGCATTTT. As protein: CASSPEGTGNQPQHF.

This clone was recorded a few times. The chain couples TRBV27 to TRBJ1-5; D remains ambiguous. The V gene's germline CDR1 is MNHEY and CDR2 SMNVEV (reference sequence). The V gene lost 2 bases and the J gene lost 0 bases, with 8 bases spanning the gap. The CDR3 contains 15 residues. The CDR3 sequence is CASSLAGISNQPQHF. The CDR3 nucleotides read TGTGCCAGCAGTTTAGCGGGGATTAGCAATCAGCCCCAGCATTTT.

The DNA for the CDR3 is TGTGCCACCAGTGATTACGGGTCGGAAAAACTGTTTTTT. Its translation is CATSDYGSEKLFF. This rearrangement joins TRBV24-1 to TRBJ1-4; no clear D gene. The CDR3 is made up of 13 amino acids. V was cut by 2 bases and J by 8 bases, with 8 bases left in between. Germline values: CDR1 KGHDR, CDR2 SFDVKD.

The chain carries TRBV2 and TRBJ2-7; 8 bases are a match to TRBD2. Germline assignment: CDR1 SNHLY and CDR2 FYNNEI. The CDR3 consists of 14 residues. The ends lost 4 bases at V and 3 bases at J; junction bases unmatched: 5. In DNA form, the CDR3 reads TGTGCCAGCAGTGCGGGGGGGCCTTACTACGAGCAGTACTTC. As protein: CASSAGGPYYEQYF.

The table lists this clone with a few counts. The chain has TRBV9 and TRBJ1-4; D perhaps matches TRBD1 (5 bases). CDR3 size: 16 residues. CDR1 is SGDLS, CDR2 YYNGEE, per germline. Trimming removed 2 bases from V and 8 bases from J, with 19 bases in between. The CDR3 here is CASSVGVGAGGEKLFF. CDR3 in DNA: TGTGCCAGCAGCGTCGGCGTAGGGGCCGGAGGGGAAAAACTGTTTTTT.

J is TRBJ2-7 and V is TRBV5-5, with TRBD2 matching 10 bases. CDR3 size: 15 residues. CDR1 and CDR2 (germline): SGHKS, YYEKEE (reference sequence). With V trimmed by 3 bases and J by 4 bases, 7 bases remained unmatched. The CDR3 DNA is TGTGCCAGCAGCTACGGCGATAGCGGGAGGTACGAGCAGTACTTC. As protein: CASSYGDSGRYEQYF.

The rearrangement joins TRBV7-2 to TRBJ1-2, with a tentative D call TRBD1 (6 bases). The CDR3 contains 13 residues. Germline V CDR1 and CDR2: SGHTA, FQGNSA. V was cut by 5 bases and J by 8 bases, with 15 bases left in between. The CDR3 DNA reads TGTGCCAGCAGCGGGACATTTTGGGTCGGCTACACCTTC. This encodes CASSGTFWVGYTF.

This chain links TRBV7-8 with TRBJ2-2, with 7 bases lining up with TRBD2. Germline V gene sequence: CDR1 SGHVS, CDR2 FQNEAQ. The CDR3 covers 14 residues. J lost 7 bases, V lost 8 bases, and 10 bases had no gene match. In nucleotides, the CDR3 is TGTGCCAGCCGAATGCGGGAGTATGGCGGGGAGCTGTTTTTT. Encoded protein: CASRMREYGGELFF.

The CDR3 nucleotides are TGTGCCAGCAGCCCCACCGTGAGGACAGGGGAAGCTTTCTTT. The encoded protein is CASSPTVRTGEAFF. The chain combines TRBV7-8 with TRBJ1-1; 8 bases align to TRBD1. This CDR3 spans 14 amino acids. Trimming cost V 5 bases and J 8 bases; bases outside gene matches: 10. Germline V gene data show CDR1 as SGHVS and CDR2 as FQNEAQ. The full variable domain, in which reference TRBV7-8 and TRBJ1-1 provide the parts outside the CDR3, is GAGVSQSPRYKVAKRGQDVALRCDPISGHVSLFWYQQALGQGPEFLTYFQNEAQLDKSGLPSDRFFAERPEGSVSTLKIQRTQQEDSAVYLCASSPTVRTGEAFFGQGTRLTVV.

This chain connects TRBV2 to TRBJ2-5; 15 bases are a match to TRBD2. The CDR3 covers 17 residues. In germline, CDR1 is SNHLY, CDR2 FYNNEI. The V and J ends lost 0 bases and 5 bases, in that order; junction bases with no gene match: 4. The CDR3 sequence: CASSEAGTSGGYETQYF. The DNA for the CDR3 is TGTGCCAGCAGTGAAGCCGGGACTAGCGGGGGGTACGAGACCCAGTACTTC.

The chain couples TRBV7-9 to TRBJ1-2, with D perhaps TRBD1 (5 bases). V lost 1 base and J 6 bases, leaving 12 bases between the germline ends. The CDR3 runs 14 residues. Germline V lookup: CDR1 SEHNR, CDR2 FQNEAQ (reference sequence). The CDR3 DNA is TGTGCCAGCAGCTTAGACTCACAGGCGAATGGCTACACCTTC. Amino acid sequence: CASSLDSQANGYTF. Full variable domain (missing parts from reference TRBV7-9 and TRBJ1-2): DTGVSQNPRHKITKRGQNVTFRCDPISEHNRLYWYRQTLGQGPEFLTYFQNEAQLEKSRLLSDRFSAERPKGSFSTLEIQRTEQGDSAMYLCASSLDSQANGYTFGSGTRLTVV.